The clone carrying this T cell receptor (beta chain) has a handful of counts. Its antigen remains unidentified. This specimen comes from a study of T-cell reconstitution after alpha-beta-depleted transplantation in children. Findings of the study overall: The high TCRbeta diversity at day 60 in some patients came from surviving recipient T cells and thymic progenitors. At one year after transplant, newly produced T cells mostly accounted for T-cell counts and diversity. Reportedly, only several hundred clones from non-depleted graft cells drove alpha-beta T-cell counts at about two months.

This CDR3 is 15 amino acids long. With 4 bases removed from V and 5 bases from J, the gap between germline ends came to 14 bases. Germline V gene lookup returns CDR1 MNHEY and CDR2 SVGEGT. During its preparation, the TCRbeta library received unique molecular identifiers. MiXCR was run by TCRdb on the PCR reads, yielding one entry per CDR3 protein. This sample yields about 90,000 distinct CDR3 sequences, of which around 16% are seen a single time; about 18% belongs to the top ten. The chain employs TRBV6-2 or TRBV6-3 and TRBJ2-2; D might be TRBD2 (5 bases). The material was PBMCs, mostly from graft donor cells, obtained 180 days after TCRalphabeta/CD19-depleted stem cell transplant. This receptor was taken from a male patient between 2 and 10 years old who had a stem cell transplant for acute lymphoblastic leukemia, so the T cells may come from the graft donor. The CDR3 bases are TGTGCCAGCAGTTGGTCCCCGCGGGCTACCGGGGAGCTGTTTTTT. Its translation is CASSWSPRATGELFF.